This T cell receptor beta chain was sequenced in a study of shared T cell receptors in the human thymus. Sequencing used immunoSEQ multiplex PCR; TCRdb keeps in-frame clones, though not all of them. The repertoire holds under 700,000 clones, with around 78% as singletons. Germline-derived CDR1 and CDR2 are LGHNT and FRNRAP. This CDR3 has 16 residues. J gave up 2 bases and V 5 bases, and 8 bases lay outside the gene matches. A few counts support this clone. This sample was also put to use in a study of human thymus T cells. That paper notes: Corrective surgery for congenital heart defects was being performed on the healthy Finnish infants who were the donors. In corrective heart surgery, resections were taken, and these provided the thymus tissue. Thymic and blood repertoires appeared to display a bias in their usage of V and J genes. There were highly overlapping thymic repertoires among unrelated individuals, as related research reported.

The sequence came from a boy under two years old with a congenital heart defect. The genes are TRBV12-5 and TRBJ1-3, with TRBD1 identical over 8 bases. Sample: thymocytes. The CDR3 region has the DNA TGTGCTAGTGGTCCCTCCGACAGGGGCGCTGGAAACACCATATATTTT. It encodes CASGPSDRGAGNTIYF.